Each of the 29 T cell receptor beta chains below was sequenced from the same sample in a study of blood T cell repertoires in COVID-19. Sequencing used immunoSEQ multiplex PCR; TCRdb keeps in-frame clones, though not all of them. The sample yields 110,000 to 150,000 clones, 88% seen once. The sample taken for sequencing was peripheral blood. Every receptor here comes from a man between 65 and 85 years old with acute or convalescent COVID-19.

The genes are TRBV7-9 and TRBJ2-3; 7 bases agree with TRBD1. The ends lost 1 base at V and 2 bases at J; junction bases unmatched: 3. Germline V gene sequence: CDR1 SEHNR, CDR2 FQNEAQ (reference sequence). The CDR3 is 15 residues long. The CDR3 nucleotides are TGTGCCAGCAGCTTAGGGACAGGATTCACAGATACGCAGTATTTT. Translated, it gives CASSLGTGFTDTQYF.

The rearrangement joins TRBV3-1 (or the pseudogene TRBV3-2) to TRBJ2-7; a weak D match, TRBD1 (6 bases). CDR3 size: 14 residues. Looked up from germline, CDR1 is LGHDT and CDR2 is YNNKEL (reference sequence). V lost 4 bases and J 2 bases, leaving 12 bases between the germline ends. The CDR3 spells CASSRKDSTYEQYF. In DNA, the CDR3 is TGTGCCAGCAGCCGCAAGGACAGTACCTACGAGCAGTACTTC.

The chain couples TRBV29-1 to TRBJ1-1; 9 bases are a match to TRBD1. Germline V gene sequence: CDR1 SQVTM, CDR2 ANQGSEA. Losses at the gene ends were 4 bases for V and 2 bases for J; bases not matched to a gene: 8. The CDR3 length is 15 residues. The CDR3 nucleotides read TGCAGCGTTGCTATTCCGGGACAGGGTAACACTGAAGCTTTCTTT. Translating it yields CSVAIPGQGNTEAFF.

This clone was observed a few times. The chain has TRBV28 and TRBJ1-6, with a possible D match to TRBD1 (6 bases). Germline assignment: CDR1 MDHEN and CDR2 SYDVKM. V shed 1 base and J shed 10 bases, with 11 bases lying between them. The CDR3 is 14 residues long. The CDR3 region has the DNA TGTGCCAGCAGTTTATCTAGGGGACACTCACCCCTCCACTTT. Protein product: CASSLSRGHSPLHF.

This rearrangement joins TRBV7-9 to TRBJ2-2; possibly TRBD2 for D (6 bases). Trimming shortened V by 4 bases and J by 2 bases, and 8 bases separated the two germline ends. The CDR3 has 14 residues. Germline CDR1 is SEHNR and CDR2 is FQNEAQ (reference sequence). CDR3 DNA sequence: TGTGCCAGCAGCTGGGACTTAAACACCGGGGAGCTGTTTTTT. Protein sequence: CASSWDLNTGELFF.

CDR3 loop: CASSQDRGNTEAFF. The CDR3 bases are TGTGCCAGCAGCCAAGATCGAGGAAACACTGAAGCTTTCTTT. J is TRBJ1-1 and V is TRBV3-1 (or the pseudogene TRBV3-2); D gene ambiguous. V lost 0 bases to trimming and J lost 2 bases, with 7 bases between them. The CDR3 runs 14 residues. Germline loops: CDR1 LGHDT, CDR2 YNNKEL (reference sequence).

The chain links TRBV6-5 to TRBJ1-3; D perhaps matches TRBD1 (6 bases). Germline loops: CDR1 MNHEY, CDR2 SVGAGI. Deletions cut 2 bases from V and 2 bases from J, with 10 bases between. The CDR3 extends over 15 amino acids. The CDR3 bases are TGTGCCAGCAGTTACCAGGGGTTCCCTGGAAACACCATATATTTT. Encoded protein: CASSYQGFPGNTIYF.

This clone was seen just once. The rearrangement links TRBV4-2 to TRBJ2-5, with 11 bases lining up with TRBD2. The germline gives CDR1 LGHNA, CDR2 YNFKEQ. After removal of 4 bases from V and 2 bases from J, the junction contained 6 bases not matched to a gene. There are 16 residues in the CDR3. The CDR3 is CASSLGLAADQETQYF. CDR3 nucleotide sequence: TGTGCCAGCAGCCTGGGACTAGCGGCAGATCAAGAGACCCAGTACTTC.

This clone was seen a few times. The chain has TRBV19 and TRBJ1-5, with 9 positions matching TRBD1. Germline CDR1 reads LNHDA; CDR2 reads SQIVND (reference sequence). J was trimmed by 5 bases and V by 7 bases; bases with no gene match: 12. This CDR3 region has 16 residues. The CDR3 bases are TGTGCCAGTACCTTGAAACCAAGGACAGGGGATCAGCCCCAGCATTTT. Translating gives CASTLKPRTGDQPQHF.

The chain is built from TRBV7-3 and TRBJ2-3; 11 nucleotides align to TRBD2. The CDR3 runs to 17 residues. The germline gives CDR1 SGHTA, CDR2 FQGTGA. Trimming cost V 4 bases and J 0 bases; bases outside gene matches: 6. DNA for the CDR3: TGTGCCAGCAGCTCATGGGGACTAGCGGATAGCACAGATACGCAGTATTTT. This encodes CASSSWGLADSTDTQYF.

The gene calls are TRBV19 and TRBJ2-7; 10 bases match TRBD1. The germline gives CDR1 LNHDA, CDR2 SQIVND (reference sequence). Trimming cost V 5 bases and J 0 bases; bases outside gene matches: 4. This CDR3 comprises 15 residues. CDR3 bases: TGTGCCAGTAGTGTCGGGACAGGGGCCTCCTACGAGCAGTACTTC. This gives the protein CASSVGTGASYEQYF.

The V and J genes are TRBV11-2 and TRBJ2-6, with D perhaps TRBD2 (6 bases). Trimming shortened V by 9 bases and J by 0 bases, and 15 bases separated the two germline ends. The germline gives CDR1 SGHAT, CDR2 FQNNGV. The CDR3 has 16 amino acids. CDR3 residues: CASRRGSLSGANVLTF. For the CDR3, the DNA is TGTGCCAGTCGGAGGGGTTCCCTCTCTGGGGCCAACGTCCTGACTTTC.

This clone was seen more than once but under ten times. V is TRBV23-1 and J is TRBJ1-2; 10 bases fit TRBD1. TRBV23-1 is filed as an ORF, its function uncertain. This CDR3 has 16 residues. Trimming removed 4 bases from V and 4 bases from J; junction bases left unmatched: 9. The CDR3 sequence: CASSRHRDRGTYGYTF. The DNA of the CDR3 is TGCGCCAGCAGTCGACACCGGGACAGGGGTACCTATGGCTACACCTTC.

V gene TRBV19 combines with J gene TRBJ2-6; D is possibly TRBD1 (6 bases). V shed 6 bases and J shed 0 bases, with 12 bases lying between them. The germline V gene has CDR1 LNHDA and CDR2 SQIVND (reference sequence). The CDR3 length is 16 residues. CDR3 nucleotides: TGTGCCAGTAGCAAACAGGGTCTCTCTGGGGCCAACGTCCTGACTTTC. Protein sequence: CASSKQGLSGANVLTF.

The J gene is TRBJ2-7, the V gene TRBV2, with 7 bases aligning to TRBD2. V lost 6 bases to trimming and J lost 3 bases; unmatched junction nucleotides: 11. Germline CDR1 reads SNHLY; CDR2 reads FYNNEI. The CDR3 runs 15 residues. Here the CDR3 reads CASSLRGGASYEQYF. The CDR3 coding sequence is TGTGCCAGCAGCCTGAGGGGAGGGGCCAGCTACGAGCAGTACTTC.

The J gene is TRBJ1-1, the V gene TRBV6-6; 7 bases fit TRBD1. The trim removed 1 base at V and 4 bases at J, leaving 3 bases unmatched. There are 14 residues in the CDR3. Germline V CDR1 and CDR2: MNHNY, SVGAGI (reference sequence). The CDR3 here is CASSYLPGGTEAFF. The CDR3 region has the DNA TGTGCCAGCAGTTACTTACCAGGGGGCACTGAAGCTTTCTTT.

The gene calls are TRBV5-1 and TRBJ1-5, with 9 nucleotides matching TRBD1. Germline lookup yields CDR1 SGHRS and CDR2 YFSETQ. V was pared by 0 bases and J by 6 bases, with 4 bases of the junction left unmatched. This CDR3 contains 15 residues. DNA of the CDR3: TGCGCCAGCAGCTTGGATGGGACAGGGCTTCAGCCCCAGCATTTT. Translating it yields CASSLDGTGLQPQHF.

The V call is TRBV6-2 or TRBV6-3, the J call TRBJ1-1; D is perhaps TRBD1 (5 bases). Germline values: CDR1 MNHEY, CDR2 SVGEGT. This CDR3 is 15 amino acids long. V was trimmed by 0 bases and J by 7 bases, leaving 15 bases between them. The CDR3 reads CASSYSTGGWGEAFF. CDR3 DNA: TGTGCCAGCAGTTACTCGACGGGGGGATGGGGTGAAGCTTTCTTT.

This chain joins TRBV25-1 and TRBJ1-2, with D perhaps matching TRBD1 (5 bases). Germline assignment: CDR1 MGHDK and CDR2 SYGVNS. This CDR3 has 15 residues. V was clipped by 1 base and J by 2 bases, with 11 bases between them. CDR3 sequence: CASSELTASNYGYTF. In nucleotides, the CDR3 is TGTGCCAGCAGTGAATTGACAGCGTCAAACTATGGCTACACCTTC.

The chain uses TRBV25-1 and TRBJ1-6; unclear D gene. CDR3 length: 15 amino acids. The V gene's germline CDR1 is MGHDK and CDR2 SYGVNS. The V and J ends lost 6 bases and 4 bases respectively, with 13 bases between them. The CDR3 protein is CASRAATSYNSPLHF. CDR3 DNA sequence: TGTGCCAGCAGAGCGGCGACATCATATAATTCACCCCTCCACTTT.

The chain carries TRBV5-1 and TRBJ1-3, with D unclear. CDR1 is SGHRS and CDR2 is YFSETQ in the germline V gene. V was cut by 0 bases and J by 2 bases, with 9 bases left in between. The CDR3 contains 15 residues. The CDR3 here is CASSLESGTGNTIYF. In nucleotides, the CDR3 is TGCGCCAGCAGCTTGGAGTCGGGGACTGGAAACACCATATATTTT.

The CDR3 is CASSLTGGNGYTF. Here the CDR3 DNA reads TGCGCCAGCAGCTTGACGGGGGGCAATGGCTACACCTTC. This chain joins TRBV5-1 and TRBJ1-2; D possibly corresponds to TRBD1 (6 bases). The germline gives CDR1 SGHRS, CDR2 YFSETQ. Trimming pared 1 base from V and 6 bases from J, leaving 10 bases between. The CDR3 spans 13 residues.

V gene TRBV7-9 combines with J gene TRBJ1-2, with D hard to call. From germline, CDR1 is SEHNR and CDR2 FQNEAQ (reference sequence). The V and J ends lost 6 bases and 4 bases respectively, with 9 bases between them. This CDR3 is 12 amino acids long. The CDR3 region is CASSLEGYGYTF. The CDR3 nucleotides are TGTGCCAGCAGTTTGGAGGGCTATGGCTACACCTTC.

This chain links TRBV7-2 with TRBJ2-2, with 9 bases fitting TRBD1. In germline, CDR1 is SGHTA, CDR2 FQGNSA. This CDR3 spans 16 amino acids. Germline trimming cut 7 bases from V and 1 base from J; bases unmatched to any gene: 7. The CDR3 here is CASTGQGTMNTGELFF. The CDR3 region has the DNA TGTGCCAGCACAGGACAGGGGACAATGAACACCGGGGAGCTGTTTTTT. Full variable domain (outside the CDR3, taken from reference TRBV7-2 and TRBJ2-2): GAGVSQSPSNKVTEKGKDVELRCDPISGHTALYWYRQSLGQGLEFLIYFQGNSAPDKSGLPSDRFSAERTGGSVSTLTIQRTQQEDSAVYLCASTGQGTMNTGELFFGEGSRLTVL.

The chain is built from TRBV3-1 (or the pseudogene TRBV3-2) and TRBJ1-6; D not resolved. Germline CDR1 is LGHDT and CDR2 is YNNKEL (reference sequence). This CDR3 is built from 16 residues. V was trimmed by 5 bases and J by 10 bases, leaving 21 bases between them. The CDR3, as DNA: TGTGCCAGCAGCGCCCGGATGGTGCGGGCGGGGTCACCCCTCCACTTT. Translation: CASSARMVRAGSPLHF.

J is TRBJ2-7 and V is TRBV7-9; TRBD2 matches at 11 bases. This CDR3 contains 17 residues. Trimming took 1 base from V and 7 from J; bases not matched to a gene: 12. Germline V gene sequence: CDR1 SEHNR, CDR2 FQNEAQ (reference sequence). CDR3 sequence (DNA): TGTGCCAGCAGCTTAGGAATAGCGGGAGGGACCTCTGAAGAGCAGTACTTC. Translating it yields CASSLGIAGGTSEEQYF. Supplemented by reference TRBV7-9 and TRBJ2-7, the full variable domain reads DTGVSQNPRHKITKRGQNVTFRCDPISEHNRLYWYRQTLGQGPEFLTYFQNEAQLEKSRLLSDRFSAERPKGSFSTLEIQRTEQGDSAMYLCASSLGIAGGTSEEQYFGPGTRLTVT.

The chain combines TRBV30 with TRBJ2-1, with D possibly TRBD1 on 6 matching bases. Germline-derived CDR1 and CDR2 are GTSNPN and SVGIG (reference sequence). V was pared by 0 bases and J by 7 bases, with 16 bases between. The CDR3 has 15 amino acids. The CDR3 region is CAWSVLPGEKNEQFF. The CDR3 nucleotides read TGTGCCTGGAGTGTATTGCCAGGGGAGAAGAATGAGCAGTTCTTC.

In this sample, this clone turned up once. This chain's CDR3 is CASRPNSDRSEQYF. The CDR3 region has the DNA TGTGCCAGCAGACCAAACTCAGACAGGAGCGAGCAGTACTTC. The J gene is TRBJ2-7, the V gene TRBV6-5; D possibly corresponds to TRBD1 (6 bases). V lost 6 bases, J lost 6 bases, and 18 bases lay in between. The CDR3 contains 14 residues. Germline V gene data show CDR1 as MNHEY and CDR2 as SVGAGI.

Only a few counts were recorded for this clone. The chain couples TRBV28 to TRBJ1-2; the D gene is possibly TRBD1 (5 bases). The V gene lost 3 bases and the J gene lost 6 bases, with 20 bases spanning the gap. CDR3 length equals 16 residues. Germline CDR1 is MDHEN and CDR2 is SYDVKM. CDR3 sequence reads: CASSFPQGGFDDGYTF. For the CDR3, the DNA is TGTGCCAGCAGTTTCCCCCAGGGAGGGTTCGATGATGGCTACACCTTC.